Shown below are 5 T cell receptor beta chains from a single sample sequenced in a study of blood T cell repertoires in COVID-19. Libraries were prepared by immunoSEQ multiplex PCR; TCRdb keeps only in-frame clonotypes and omits some of them. This sample carries roughly 190,000 clones, 86% of them seen once, and the ten largest clones take 7% to 8%. Sequenced input: peripheral blood. Receptors originate from a woman older than 75 in a cohort sampled during active or convalescent COVID-19.

V usage is TRBV5-1 and J usage is TRBJ2-3; 8 bases align to TRBD1. The CDR3 is 18 residues long. Germline values: CDR1 SGHRS, CDR2 YFSETQ. The ends lost 4 bases at V and 6 bases at J; junction bases unmatched: 19. The CDR3 here is CASSPRRPGGASLDTQYF. CDR3 sequence (DNA): TGCGCCAGCAGCCCTCGGAGACCAGGGGGCGCTAGTCTGGATACGCAGTATTTT. Supplemented by reference TRBV5-1 and TRBJ2-3, the full variable domain reads KAGVTQTPRYLIKTRGQQVTLSCSPISGHRSVSWYQQTPGQGLQFLFEYFSETQRNKGNFPGRFSGRQFSNSRSEMNVSTLELGDSALYLCASSPRRPGGASLDTQYFGPGTRLTVL.

In nucleotides, the CDR3 is TGTGCCAGCAGCTTGGTAGTGAACACTGAAGCTTTCTTT. It codes for CASSLVVNTEAFF. The J gene is TRBJ1-1, the V gene TRBV5-6; no firm D call. V dropped 0 bases and J dropped 0 bases, with 3 bases sitting between them. Germline V CDR1 and CDR2: SGHDT, YYEEEE. The CDR3 is 13 amino acids.

This clone was detected only a few times. The gene calls are TRBV11-2 and TRBJ2-7, with D tentatively TRBD2 (6 bases). The germline CDR1 and CDR2 sequences are SGHAT and FQNNGV. V dropped 1 base and J dropped 5 bases, with 12 bases sitting between them. The CDR3 is 14 residues long. CDR3 nucleotide sequence: TGTGCCAGCAGCTTAGCCGGGGGACTCGACGAGCAGTACTTC. It is translated as CASSLAGGLDEQYF.

This chain joins TRBV10-3 and TRBJ2-7, with 7 bases that match TRBD1. V dropped 6 bases and J dropped 2; count of bases not matched to a gene: 10. In germline, CDR1 is ENHRY, CDR2 SYGVKD. This CDR3 spans 15 amino acids. The CDR3 nucleotides are TGTGCCATCAGCCCGAGGGCGCAGGGGGCCTACGAGCAGTACTTC. As protein: CAISPRAQGAYEQYF.

The V call is TRBV7-9, the J call TRBJ1-4; D gene ambiguous. V gave up 3 bases and J gave up 6 bases, with 5 bases separating them. Germline-derived CDR1 and CDR2 are SEHNR and FQNEAQ (reference sequence). The CDR3 sequence is 12 residues long. CDR3 amino acids: CASSFGDEKLFF. The CDR3 region has the DNA TGTGCCAGCAGCTTCGGAGATGAAAAACTGTTTTTT.